The present T cell receptor (beta chain) was sequenced within a study of siplizumab effects on memory and regulatory T cells. Findings of the study overall: Suppressive function of proliferating Tregs from siplizumab cultures was not confirmed. Naive versus memory phenotype went unassigned for roughly 75-97% of proliferating CD4+ or CD8+ clones.

V gave up 0 bases and J gave up 5 bases, with 7 bases separating them. CDR3 length: 13 residues. Germline values: CDR1 SGHAT, CDR2 FQNNGV. Each sample yielded around 9.3 x 10^4 assayed TCR templates. Clones were sequenced by immunoSEQ multiplex PCR, and TCRdb holds only the in-frame ones, with some missing. The sample records 100,000 or so clones, around 95% being singletons. Note on this clone: Its antigen is as yet unknown.

The V gene is TRBV11-2, the J gene TRBJ1-2; D uncertain. Sequencing used Tregs sorted from blood. The source of this sequence is a human donor in good health. Here the CDR3 reads CASSLDYAYGYTF. For the CDR3, the DNA is TGTGCCAGCAGCTTAGACTACGCATATGGCTACACCTTC.